This passage covers 6 T cell receptor beta chains from one sample sequenced in a study of shared clonotypes between healthy human individuals. This table comes from immunoSEQ multiplex PCR, and its TCRdb copy is limited to in-frame clones, with some not included. The sample carries approximately 740,000 clones, almost 95% recorded once. Only CD45RO-negative cells positively selected for CCR7 counted as naive CD8 cells, so terminally differentiated effector memory CD45RA+ cells were excluded. Material: naive CD8+ T cells sorted from blood. Receptor source: a young man in good health.

The chain carries TRBV7-6 and TRBJ2-7; perhaps TRBD2 as D (6 bases). Looked up from germline, CDR1 is SGHVS and CDR2 is FNYEAQ. The CDR3 is 14 residues long. Trimming took 6 bases from V and 0 from J, leaving 12 bases between them. The DNA for the CDR3 is TGTGCCAGCAGTCAAGACGGGAGCTCCTACGAGCAGTACTTC. This sequence encodes CASSQDGSSYEQYF.

The V call is TRBV9, the J call TRBJ2-1; 14 bases are a match to TRBD2. The junction had 11 bases not matched to a gene; V was cut back by 4 bases and J by 5 bases. This CDR3 spans 18 amino acids. Germline values: CDR1 SGDLS, CDR2 YYNGEE. CDR3 nucleotide sequence: TGTGCCAGCAGCCCCCGACTAGCGGGAGGGCCAGAAAACAATGAGCAGTTCTTC. It translates to CASSPRLAGGPENNEQFF.

V usage is TRBV13 and J usage is TRBJ2-3; no clear D gene. CDR3 length equals 15 residues. The V gene's germline CDR1 is PRHDT and CDR2 FYEKMQ (reference sequence). The V end was cut by 5 bases, the J end by 1 base, with 13 bases between. The CDR3 spells CASSKPLSGTDTQYF. CDR3 nucleotides: TGTGCCAGCAGCAAACCTCTAAGTGGCACAGATACGCAGTATTTT. The full variable domain, completed using reference TRBV13 and TRBJ2-3, is AAGVIQSPRHLIKEKRETATLKCYPIPRHDTVYWYQQGPGQDPQFLISFYEKMQSDKGSIPDRFSAQQFSDYHSELNMSSLELGDSALYFCASSKPLSGTDTQYFGPGTRLTVL.

This sequence joins TRBV27 and TRBJ1-4, with 7 bases matching TRBD1. CDR1 and CDR2 from the germline V gene are MNHEY and SMNVEV (reference sequence). V was pared by 5 bases and J by 8 bases, with 11 bases of the junction left unmatched. The CDR3 has 15 amino acids. In DNA, the CDR3 is TGTGCCAGCAGTAATCGGGACAGCCTGGACGAAAAACTGTTTTTT. It is translated as CASSNRDSLDEKLFF.

V is TRBV2 and J is TRBJ1-1, with D possibly being TRBD1 (5 bases). Germline assignment: CDR1 SNHLY and CDR2 FYNNEI. Trimming removed 11 bases at V and 4 bases at J, with 20 bases between. The CDR3 runs to 14 residues. The CDR3 loop is CAADRGISSTEAFF. CDR3 bases: TGTGCCGCGGATCGGGGGATCTCTTCCACTGAAGCTTTCTTT.

The V call is TRBV7-8, the J call TRBJ2-1, with TRBD2 identical over 11 bases. The length of the CDR3 is 12 residues. Trimming removed 4 bases from V and 16 bases from J; junction bases left unmatched: 6. From germline, CDR1 is SGHVS and CDR2 FQNEAQ. CDR3 amino acids: CASSSGLAGQFF. The CDR3 nucleotides are TGTGCCAGCAGCTCCGGACTAGCGGGCCAATTCTTC. Full variable domain (remainder filled in from reference TRBV7-8 and TRBJ2-1): GAGVSQSPRYKVAKRGQDVALRCDPISGHVSLFWYQQALGQGPEFLTYFQNEAQLDKSGLPSDRFFAERPEGSVSTLKIQRTQQEDSAVYLCASSSGLAGQFFGPGTRLTVL.